This is a list of T cell receptor beta chains from one sample in a study of cytomegalovirus exposure and HLA in healthy donors. Sequencing used immunoSEQ multiplex PCR; TCRdb keeps in-frame clones, though not all of them. The sample contains 86,000 or so clones, roughly 77% of which appear only once. Sequencing was done on a sample of PBMCs. These receptors originate from a woman aged 40 to 49 in good health and CMV-seropositive. Each CDR3 is given without its conserved first and last residue. The order of the fields is V gene, clone size, CDR3 protein. Clone size is stated in some rows and not others, as once, few, many or a class when expanded.

>TRBV19|-
ASSMPKHYGYT
>TRBV5-6|-
ASSVGQGDTEAF
>TRBV10-3|-
AITPGTQVNTEAF
>TRBV19|-
ASRYEAGYNEQF
>TRBV27|-
ASSRDTEQY
>TRBV27|-
ASSFQGARAF
>TRBV27|-
ASSLSIGLAGYHYEQY
>TRBV11-2|few
ASSLGGRAYNEQF
>TRBV28|-
ASTALRTGVYGYT
>TRBV6-1|once
ASSGQGLYEQY
>TRBV27|-
AVKASTYGYT
>TRBV4-1|-
ASSHGGKDNSPLH
>TRBV11-2|-
ASSLQGVYNSPLH
>TRBV28|-
ASSPGYREAAEAF
>TRBV19|-
ASSIEGGRTDTQY
>TRBV20-1|-
SASLGGTQY
>TRBV30|-
AWSATQNTEAF
>TRBV5-1|few
ASGQGAQGYT
>TRBV6-1|few
ASSPQTGPYEQY
>TRBV30|-
AWSGGTAYEQY
>TRBV9|-
ASSVGLAGYNEQF
>TRBV7-9|-
ASSLGSRTEAANTEAF
>TRBV7-9|-
ASSFPDRMNTEAF